This TCR beta chain came from a study of T cell repertoires in cytomegalovirus infection. Points from the study as a whole: HLA-C-restricted CMV-specific TCR beta clonotypes were dominant in the ex vivo response.

This clonotype was counted many times. No antigen is known for it. This CDR3 is 14 amino acids long. Per germline, CDR1 MNHNS and CDR2 SASEGT. With 6 bases removed from V and 7 bases from J, the gap between germline ends came to 16 bases. TCRdb used MiXCR to reprocess the reads, holding one entry per CDR3 protein. The sample lists about 360,000 distinct CDR3 sequences, about a sixth seen once, with 8.7% in the top ten. V usage is TRBV6-1 and J usage is TRBJ1-5; tentatively, D is TRBD1 (5 bases). This sequence was found in a human donor in good health (CMV status not recorded). Some clones in this sample may be carry-over from other donors' samples. Sequencing input: PBMCs. For the CDR3, the DNA is TGTGCCAGCAGGGGGACGGCCGAGCCCCAGCCCCAGCATTTT. It specifies CASRGTAEPQPQHF.